This T cell receptor (beta chain) was sequenced in a study of blood T cell repertoires in COVID-19. Looking at the study overall: Some COVID-19 samples were acute and others convalescent; all came from the United States, Italy and Spain. Sample material is recorded as cDNA or gDNA derived from T cells, B-cell-depleted T cells, or PBMCs.

Study processing details: Nucleated cell number was recorded as an estimate derived from reference gene primer amplification. Some clones are missing from TCRdb's copy, which holds only in-frame ones; the method was immunoSEQ multiplex PCR. V and J calls and clone size are as listed in that table; D and trimming were resolved from the DNA. The sample gives 120,000 to 150,000 clones, 88% of which show up once; roughly a tenth is in the top ten. CDR3 length: 13 residues. V was clipped by 5 bases and J by 7 bases; unmatched bases: 5. Germline values: CDR1 MDHEN, CDR2 SYDVKM. The J gene is TRBJ1-5, the V gene TRBV28, with TRBD1 identical over 7 bases. This receptor was taken from a middle-aged man with active or convalescent COVID-19. The specimen sequenced was peripheral blood. The CDR3 DNA sequence: TGTGCCAGCAGTACCCGACAGGGCCAGCCCCAGCATTTT. This encodes CASSTRQGQPQHF.